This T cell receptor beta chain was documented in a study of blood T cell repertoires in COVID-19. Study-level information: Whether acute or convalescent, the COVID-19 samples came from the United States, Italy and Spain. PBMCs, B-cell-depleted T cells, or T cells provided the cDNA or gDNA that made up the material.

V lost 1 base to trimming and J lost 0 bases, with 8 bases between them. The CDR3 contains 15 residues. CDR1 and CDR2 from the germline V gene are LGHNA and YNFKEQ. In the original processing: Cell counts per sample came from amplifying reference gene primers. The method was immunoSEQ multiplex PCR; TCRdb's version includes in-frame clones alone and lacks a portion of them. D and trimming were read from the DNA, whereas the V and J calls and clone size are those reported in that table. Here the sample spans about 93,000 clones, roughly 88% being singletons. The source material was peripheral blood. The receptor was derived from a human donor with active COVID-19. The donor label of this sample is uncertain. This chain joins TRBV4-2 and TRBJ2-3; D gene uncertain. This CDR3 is CASSQGSTSTDTQYF. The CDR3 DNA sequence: TGTGCCAGCAGCCAAGGATCTACTAGCACAGATACGCAGTATTTT.